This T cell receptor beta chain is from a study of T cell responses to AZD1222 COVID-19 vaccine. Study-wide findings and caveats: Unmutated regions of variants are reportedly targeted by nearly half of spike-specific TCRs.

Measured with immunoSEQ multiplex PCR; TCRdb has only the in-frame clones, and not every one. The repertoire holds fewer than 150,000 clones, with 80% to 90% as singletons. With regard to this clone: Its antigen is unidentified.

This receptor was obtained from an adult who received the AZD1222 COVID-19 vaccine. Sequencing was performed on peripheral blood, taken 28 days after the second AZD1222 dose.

CDR3 nucleotides: TGTGCCAGCATCCCCATTGGTGCGAACACTGAAGCTTTCTTT. The encoded protein is CASIPIGANTEAFF. The rearrangement joins TRBV6-5 to TRBJ1-1, with D unclear. With 7 bases removed from V and 1 base from J, the gap between germline ends came to 13 bases. Germline V gene lookup returns CDR1 MNHEY and CDR2 SVGAGI. The CDR3 runs to 14 residues.